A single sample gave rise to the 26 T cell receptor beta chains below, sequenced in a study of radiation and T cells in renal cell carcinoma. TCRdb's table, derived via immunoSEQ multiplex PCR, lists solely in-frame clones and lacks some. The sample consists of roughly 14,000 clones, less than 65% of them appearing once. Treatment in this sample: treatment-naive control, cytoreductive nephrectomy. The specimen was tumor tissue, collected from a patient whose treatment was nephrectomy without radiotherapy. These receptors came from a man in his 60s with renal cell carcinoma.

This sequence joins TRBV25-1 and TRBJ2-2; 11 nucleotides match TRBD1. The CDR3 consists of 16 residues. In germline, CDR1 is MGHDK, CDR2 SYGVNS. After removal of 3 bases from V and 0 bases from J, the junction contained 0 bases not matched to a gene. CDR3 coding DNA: TGTGCCAGCAGTGAGGGACAGGGGGCGAACACCGGGGAGCTGTTTTTT. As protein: CASSEGQGANTGELFF.

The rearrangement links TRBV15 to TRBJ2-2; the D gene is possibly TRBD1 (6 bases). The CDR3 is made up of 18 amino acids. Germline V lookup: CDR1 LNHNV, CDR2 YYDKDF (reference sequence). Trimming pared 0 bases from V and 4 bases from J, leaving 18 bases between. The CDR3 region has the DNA TGTGCCACCAGCAGAGATGAAGGACAGAATCGAGCCACCGGGGAGCTGTTTTTT. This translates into CATSRDEGQNRATGELFF.

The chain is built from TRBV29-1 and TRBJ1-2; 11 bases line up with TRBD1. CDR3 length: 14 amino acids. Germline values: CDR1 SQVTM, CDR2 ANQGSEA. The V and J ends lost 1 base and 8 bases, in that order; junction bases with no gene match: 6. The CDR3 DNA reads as TGCAGCGTTGAAGGGTGGACAGGGGGCGGGGGCTACACCTTC. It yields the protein CSVEGWTGGGGYTF.

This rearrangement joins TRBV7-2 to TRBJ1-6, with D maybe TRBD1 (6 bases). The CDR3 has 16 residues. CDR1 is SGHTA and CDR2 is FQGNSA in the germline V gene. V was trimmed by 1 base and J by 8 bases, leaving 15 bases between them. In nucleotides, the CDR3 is TGTGCCAGCAGCTTAGGGCGGGCAGGGGTGGATTCACCCCTCCACTTT. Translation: CASSLGRAGVDSPLHF.

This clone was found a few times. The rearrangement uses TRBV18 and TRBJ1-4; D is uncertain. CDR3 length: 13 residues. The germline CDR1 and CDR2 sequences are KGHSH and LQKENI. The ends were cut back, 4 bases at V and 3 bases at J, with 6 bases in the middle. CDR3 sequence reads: CASSRGANEKLFF. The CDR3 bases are TGTGCCAGCTCACGAGGCGCTAATGAAAAACTGTTTTTT.

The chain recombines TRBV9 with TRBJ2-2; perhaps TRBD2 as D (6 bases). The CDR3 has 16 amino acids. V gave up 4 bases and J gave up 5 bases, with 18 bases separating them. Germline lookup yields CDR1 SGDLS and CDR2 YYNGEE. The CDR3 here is CASSSQPFAGTGELFF. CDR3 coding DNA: TGTGCCAGCAGCTCCCAACCTTTCGCGGGGACCGGGGAGCTGTTTTTT.

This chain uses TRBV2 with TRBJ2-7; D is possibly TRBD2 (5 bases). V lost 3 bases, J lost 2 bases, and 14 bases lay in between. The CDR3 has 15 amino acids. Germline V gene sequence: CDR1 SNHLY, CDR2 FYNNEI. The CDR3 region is CASSDETAGPYEQYF. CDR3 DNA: TGTGCCAGCAGTGATGAGACTGCGGGCCCCTACGAGCAGTACTTC.

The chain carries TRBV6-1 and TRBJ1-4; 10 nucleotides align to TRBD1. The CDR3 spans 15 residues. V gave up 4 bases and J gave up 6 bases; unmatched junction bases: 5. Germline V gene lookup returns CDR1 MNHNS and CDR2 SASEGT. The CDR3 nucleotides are TGTGCCAGCAGTGGCGACAGGGGGCATGATGAAAAACTGTTTTTT. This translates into CASSGDRGHDEKLFF.

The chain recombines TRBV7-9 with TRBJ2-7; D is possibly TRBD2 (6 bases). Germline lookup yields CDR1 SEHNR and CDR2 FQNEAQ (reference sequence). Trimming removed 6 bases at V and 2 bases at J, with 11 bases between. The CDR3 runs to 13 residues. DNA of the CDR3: TGTGCCAGCAGGGAGGGACTGGCCTACGAGCAGTACTTC. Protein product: CASREGLAYEQYF.

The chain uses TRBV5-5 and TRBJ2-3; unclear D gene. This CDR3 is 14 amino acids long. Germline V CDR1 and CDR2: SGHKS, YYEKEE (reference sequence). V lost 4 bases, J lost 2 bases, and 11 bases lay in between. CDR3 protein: CASSGGKPTDTQYF. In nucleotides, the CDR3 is TGTGCCAGCAGCGGTGGAAAGCCCACAGATACGCAGTATTTT.

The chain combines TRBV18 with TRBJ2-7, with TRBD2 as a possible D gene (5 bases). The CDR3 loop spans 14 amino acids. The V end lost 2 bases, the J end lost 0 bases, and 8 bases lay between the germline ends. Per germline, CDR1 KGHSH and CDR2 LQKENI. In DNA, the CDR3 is TGTGCCAGCTCACCAGGACTGCTCTCCTACGAGCAGTACTTC. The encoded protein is CASSPGLLSYEQYF.

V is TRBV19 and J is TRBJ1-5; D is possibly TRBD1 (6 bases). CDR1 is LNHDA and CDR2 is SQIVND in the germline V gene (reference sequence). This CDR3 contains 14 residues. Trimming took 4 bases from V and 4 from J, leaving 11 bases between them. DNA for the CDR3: TGTGCCAGTAGTACTACAGGGAGAAATCAGCCCCAGCATTTT. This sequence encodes CASSTTGRNQPQHF.

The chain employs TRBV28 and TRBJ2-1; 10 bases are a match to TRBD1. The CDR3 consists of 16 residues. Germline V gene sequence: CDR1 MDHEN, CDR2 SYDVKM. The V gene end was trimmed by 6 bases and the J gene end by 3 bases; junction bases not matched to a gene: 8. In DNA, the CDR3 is TGTGCCAGCAGCCTACCAAGGACAGGGGGCTACAATGAGCAGTTCTTC. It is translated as CASSLPRTGGYNEQFF.

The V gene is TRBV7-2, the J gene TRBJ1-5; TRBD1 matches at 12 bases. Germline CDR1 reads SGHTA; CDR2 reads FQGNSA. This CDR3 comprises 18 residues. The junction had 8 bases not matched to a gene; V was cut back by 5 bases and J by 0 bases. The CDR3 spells CASSVGQGAYYSNQPQHF. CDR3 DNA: TGTGCCAGCAGCGTGGGACAGGGGGCCTATTATAGCAATCAGCCCCAGCATTTT.

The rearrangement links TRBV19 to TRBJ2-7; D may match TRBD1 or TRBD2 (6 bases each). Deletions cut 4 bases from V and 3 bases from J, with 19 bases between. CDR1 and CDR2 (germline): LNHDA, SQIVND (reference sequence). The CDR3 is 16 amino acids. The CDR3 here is CASSSLTGGDLYEQYF. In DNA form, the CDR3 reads TGTGCCAGTAGTAGCCTGACAGGCGGGGACCTCTACGAGCAGTACTTC.

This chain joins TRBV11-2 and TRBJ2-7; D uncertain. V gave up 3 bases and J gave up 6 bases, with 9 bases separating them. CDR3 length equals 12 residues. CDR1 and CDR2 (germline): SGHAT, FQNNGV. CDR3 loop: CASSFAYSEQYF. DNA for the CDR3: TGTGCCAGCAGCTTCGCCTATAGCGAGCAGTACTTC.

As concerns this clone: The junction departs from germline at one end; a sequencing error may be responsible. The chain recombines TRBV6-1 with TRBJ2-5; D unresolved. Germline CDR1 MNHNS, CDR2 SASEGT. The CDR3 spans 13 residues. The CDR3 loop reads CASSLRYQETRYF. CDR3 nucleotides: TGTGCCAGCAGCCTGAGGTACCAAGAGACCCGGTACTTC.

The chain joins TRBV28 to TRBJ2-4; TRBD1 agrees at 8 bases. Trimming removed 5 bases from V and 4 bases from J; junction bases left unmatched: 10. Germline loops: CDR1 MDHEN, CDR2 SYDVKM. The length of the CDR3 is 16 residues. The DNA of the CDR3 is TGTGCCAGCAGTCAGACCCTGGACAGGGTAAAAAACATTCAGTACTTC. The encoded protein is CASSQTLDRVKNIQYF.

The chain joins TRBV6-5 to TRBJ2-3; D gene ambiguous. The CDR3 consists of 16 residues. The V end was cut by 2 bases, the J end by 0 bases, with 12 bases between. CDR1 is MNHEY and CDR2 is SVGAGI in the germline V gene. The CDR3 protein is CASSYNWQLSTDTQYF. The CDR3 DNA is TGTGCCAGCAGTTACAACTGGCAGCTAAGCACAGATACGCAGTATTTT.

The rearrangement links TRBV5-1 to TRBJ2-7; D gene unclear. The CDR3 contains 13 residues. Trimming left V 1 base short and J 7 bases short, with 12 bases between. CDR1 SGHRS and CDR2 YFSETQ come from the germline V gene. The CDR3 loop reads CASSLTPQAEQYF. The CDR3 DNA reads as TGCGCCAGCAGCTTGACCCCCCAGGCGGAGCAGTACTTC.

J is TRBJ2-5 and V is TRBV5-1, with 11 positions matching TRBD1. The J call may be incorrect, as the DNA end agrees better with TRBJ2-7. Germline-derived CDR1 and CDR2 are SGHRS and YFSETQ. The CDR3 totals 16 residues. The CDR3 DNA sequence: TGCGCCAGCAGAGACCAACCGGGACAGGGGGCCTACGAGCAGTACTTC. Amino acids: CASRDQPGQGAYEQYF.

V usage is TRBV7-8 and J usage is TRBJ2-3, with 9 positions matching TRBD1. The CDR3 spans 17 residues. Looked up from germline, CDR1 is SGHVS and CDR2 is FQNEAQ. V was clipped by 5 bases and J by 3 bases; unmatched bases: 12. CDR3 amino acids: CASSPRWDRVVTDTQYF. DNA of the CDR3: TGTGCCAGCAGCCCCCGGTGGGACAGGGTTGTAACAGATACGCAGTATTTT.

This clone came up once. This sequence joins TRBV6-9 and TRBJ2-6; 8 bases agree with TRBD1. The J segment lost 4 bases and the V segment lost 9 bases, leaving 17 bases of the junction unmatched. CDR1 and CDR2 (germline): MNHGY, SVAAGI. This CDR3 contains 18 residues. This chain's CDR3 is CARPTVGQVPSGANVLTF. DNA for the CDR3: TGTGCCAGGCCTACAGTGGGACAGGTCCCCTCCGGGGCCAACGTCCTGACTTTC.

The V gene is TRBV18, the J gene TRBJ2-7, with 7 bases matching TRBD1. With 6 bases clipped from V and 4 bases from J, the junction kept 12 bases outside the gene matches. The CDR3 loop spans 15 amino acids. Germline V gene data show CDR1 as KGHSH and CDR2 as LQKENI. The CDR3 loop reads CASSQRGQGNYEQYF. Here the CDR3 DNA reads TGTGCCAGCTCCCAAAGGGGGCAGGGTAATTACGAGCAGTACTTC.

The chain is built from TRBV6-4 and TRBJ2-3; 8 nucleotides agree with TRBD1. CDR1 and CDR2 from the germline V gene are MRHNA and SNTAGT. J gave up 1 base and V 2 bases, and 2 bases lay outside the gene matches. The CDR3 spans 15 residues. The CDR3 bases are TGTGCCAGCAGTGACGGACAGGGAGGCACAGATACGCAGTATTTT. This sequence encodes CASSDGQGGTDTQYF.

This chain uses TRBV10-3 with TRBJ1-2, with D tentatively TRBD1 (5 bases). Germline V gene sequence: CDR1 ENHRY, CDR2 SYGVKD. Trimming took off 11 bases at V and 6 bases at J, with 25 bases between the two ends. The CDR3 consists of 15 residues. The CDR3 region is CAVTASVGDGDGYTF. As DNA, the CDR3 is TGTGCCGTGACCGCCTCGGTGGGGGACGGAGATGGCTACACCTTC.